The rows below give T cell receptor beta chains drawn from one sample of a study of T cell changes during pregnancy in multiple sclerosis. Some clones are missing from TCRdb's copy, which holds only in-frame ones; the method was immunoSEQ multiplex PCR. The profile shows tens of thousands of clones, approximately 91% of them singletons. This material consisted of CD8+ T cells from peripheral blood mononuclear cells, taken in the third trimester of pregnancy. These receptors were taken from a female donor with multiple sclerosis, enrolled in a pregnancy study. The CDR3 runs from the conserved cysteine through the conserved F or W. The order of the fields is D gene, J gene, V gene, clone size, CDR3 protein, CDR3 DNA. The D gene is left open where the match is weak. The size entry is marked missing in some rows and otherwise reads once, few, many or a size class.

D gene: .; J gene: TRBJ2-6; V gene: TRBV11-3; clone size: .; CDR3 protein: CASSLMSGQGPGANVLTF; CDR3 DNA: TGTGCCAGCAGCCTCATGAGCGGGCAGGGCCCTGGGGCCAACGTCCTGACTTTC
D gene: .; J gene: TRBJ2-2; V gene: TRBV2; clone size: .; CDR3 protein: CASSIFGYDTGELFF; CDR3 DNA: TGTGCCAGCAGTATCTTCGGGTACGACACCGGGGAGCTGTTTTTT
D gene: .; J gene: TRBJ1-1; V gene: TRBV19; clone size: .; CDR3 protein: CASTTPGRGNTEAFF; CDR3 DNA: TGTGCCAGTACTACCCCCGGCAGGGGGAACACTGAAGCTTTCTTT
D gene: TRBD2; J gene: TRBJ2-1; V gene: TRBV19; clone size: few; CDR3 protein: CASSIELADYNEQFF; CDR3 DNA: TGTGCCAGTAGTATAGAACTAGCGGATTACAATGAGCAGTTCTTC
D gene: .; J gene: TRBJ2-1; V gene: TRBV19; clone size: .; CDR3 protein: CASSISRGNEQFF; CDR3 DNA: TGTGCCAGTAGTATTAGCAGGGGCAATGAGCAGTTCTTC
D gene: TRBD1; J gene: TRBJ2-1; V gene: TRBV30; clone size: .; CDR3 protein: CAWSDPLTGGGYNEQFF; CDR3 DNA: TGTGCCTGGAGTGACCCCTTGACAGGGGGAGGCTACAATGAGCAGTTCTTC
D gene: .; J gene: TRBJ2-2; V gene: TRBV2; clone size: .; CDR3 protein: CASKAGTNTGELFF; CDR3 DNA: TGTGCCAGCAAGGCAGGGACGAACACCGGGGAGCTGTTTTTT
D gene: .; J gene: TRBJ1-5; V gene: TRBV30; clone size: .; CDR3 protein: CALGGPGNQPQHF; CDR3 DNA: TGTGCCCTTGGGGGCCCAGGCAATCAGCCCCAGCATTTT
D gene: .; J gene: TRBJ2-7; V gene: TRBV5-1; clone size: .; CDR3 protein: CASSLDWSEQYF; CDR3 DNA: TGCGCCAGCAGCTTGGACTGGAGTGAGCAGTACTTC
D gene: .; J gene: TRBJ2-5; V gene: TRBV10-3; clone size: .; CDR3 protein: CAINRFGRGETQYF; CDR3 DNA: TGTGCCATCAATCGGTTTGGTCGAGGGGAGACCCAGTACTTC
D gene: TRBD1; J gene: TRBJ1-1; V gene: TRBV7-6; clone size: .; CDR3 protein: CASSYNRGLGTEAFF; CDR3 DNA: TGTGCCAGCAGCTACAACAGGGGGCTGGGCACTGAAGCTTTCTTT
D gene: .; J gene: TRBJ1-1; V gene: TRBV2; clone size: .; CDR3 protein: CASNRRLQLNTEAFF; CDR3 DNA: TGTGCCAGCAACAGAAGGTTACAGTTGAACACTGAAGCTTTCTTT
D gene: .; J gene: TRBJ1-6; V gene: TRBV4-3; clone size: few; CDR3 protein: CASSATGTWLSPLHF; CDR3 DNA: TGCGCCAGCAGCGCAACCGGGACATGGTTGAGTCCCCTCCACTTT
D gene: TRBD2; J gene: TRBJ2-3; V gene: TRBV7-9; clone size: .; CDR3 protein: CASSLAGEPDTQYF; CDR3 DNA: TGTGCCAGCAGCTTGGCGGGGGAACCAGATACGCAGTATTTT
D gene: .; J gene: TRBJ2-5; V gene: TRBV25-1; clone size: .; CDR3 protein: CASSASRGQETQYF; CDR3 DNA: TGTGCCAGCAGTGCTAGCCGGGGCCAAGAGACCCAGTACTTC
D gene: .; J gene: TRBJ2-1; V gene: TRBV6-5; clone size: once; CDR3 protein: CASSLDRYNEQFF; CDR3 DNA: TGTGCCAGCAGTCTTGACAGATACAATGAGCAGTTCTTC
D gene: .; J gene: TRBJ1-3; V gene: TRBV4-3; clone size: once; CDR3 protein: CASSQGAGGRSSGNTIYF; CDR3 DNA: TGCGCCAGCAGCCAAGGGGCCGGAGGCAGAAGCTCTGGAAACACCATATATTTT
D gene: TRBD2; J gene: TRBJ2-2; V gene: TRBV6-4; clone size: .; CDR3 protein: CASSSTSGGPDTGELFF; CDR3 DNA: TGTGCCAGCAGTTCGACTAGCGGGGGGCCGGACACCGGGGAGCTGTTTTTT
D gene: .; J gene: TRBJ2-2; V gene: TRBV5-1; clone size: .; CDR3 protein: CASSLVLADNTGELFF; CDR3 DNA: TGCGCCAGCAGCTTGGTCTTAGCGGACAACACCGGGGAGCTGTTTTTT
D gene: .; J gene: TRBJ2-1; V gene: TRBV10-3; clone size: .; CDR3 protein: CAISVLAPQVHEQFF; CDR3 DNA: TGTGCCATCAGTGTTCTAGCCCCCCAGGTCCATGAGCAGTTCTTC
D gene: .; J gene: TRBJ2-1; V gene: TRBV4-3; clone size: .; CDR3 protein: CASSQDFASSYNEQFF; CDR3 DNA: TGCGCCAGCAGCCAAGATTTCGCCAGCTCCTACAATGAGCAGTTCTTC
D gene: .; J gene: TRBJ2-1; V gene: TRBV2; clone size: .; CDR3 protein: CASSDPGQTYNEQFF; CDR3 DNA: TGTGCCAGCAGTGACCCGGGACAAACCTACAATGAGCAGTTCTTC
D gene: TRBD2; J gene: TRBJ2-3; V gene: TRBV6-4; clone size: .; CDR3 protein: CASSDTSGRLEIGNTQYF; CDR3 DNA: TGTGCCAGCAGTGATACTAGCGGGAGGCTCGAAATAGGGAATACGCAGTATTTT
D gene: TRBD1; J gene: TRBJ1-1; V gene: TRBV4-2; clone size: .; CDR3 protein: CASSQGGGIEAFF; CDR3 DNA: TGTGCCAGCAGCCAAGGAGGGGGCATTGAAGCTTTCTTT
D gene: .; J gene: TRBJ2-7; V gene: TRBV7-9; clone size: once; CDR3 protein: CASSFRGTPYEQYF; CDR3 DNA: TGTGCCAGCAGCTTCCGGGGGACCCCCTACGAGCAGTACTTC
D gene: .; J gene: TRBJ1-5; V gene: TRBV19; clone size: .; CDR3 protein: CASSPTDGGNQPQHF; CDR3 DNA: TGTGCCAGTAGTCCAACGGACGGAGGGAATCAGCCCCAGCATTTT
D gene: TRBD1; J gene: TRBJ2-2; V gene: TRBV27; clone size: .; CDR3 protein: CASSLLGVGGYAGELFF; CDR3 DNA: TGTGCCAGCAGTTTATTGGGTGTAGGGGGCTATGCCGGGGAGCTGTTTTTT
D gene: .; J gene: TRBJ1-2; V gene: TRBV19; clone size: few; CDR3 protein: CATQLWGPGYGGYTF; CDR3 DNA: TGTGCCACCCAACTGTGGGGGCCGGGGTACGGTGGCTACACCTTC
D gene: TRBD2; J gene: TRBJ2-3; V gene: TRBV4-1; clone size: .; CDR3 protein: CASSPLAGRTDTQYF; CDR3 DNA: TGCGCCAGCAGCCCACTAGCGGGGAGAACAGATACGCAGTATTTT
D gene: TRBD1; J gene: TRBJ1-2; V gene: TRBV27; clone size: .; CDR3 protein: CASSLDRANYGYTF; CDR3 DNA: TGTGCCAGCAGTTTAGACAGGGCTAACTATGGCTACACCTTC
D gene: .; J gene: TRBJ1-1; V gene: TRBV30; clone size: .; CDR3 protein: CAWGRRGRGTEAFF; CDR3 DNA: TGTGCCTGGGGGCGGCGGGGGCGCGGCACTGAAGCTTTCTTT
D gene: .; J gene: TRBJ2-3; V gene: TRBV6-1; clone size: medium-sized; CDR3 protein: CASRGAGAHTDTQYF; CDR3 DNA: TGTGCCAGCAGGGGGGCAGGAGCACACACAGATACGCAGTATTTT
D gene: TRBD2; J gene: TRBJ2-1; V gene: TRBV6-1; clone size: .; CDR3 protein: CASSVGTSGSFEQFF; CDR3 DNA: TGTGCCAGCAGTGTTGGGACTAGCGGGAGTTTTGAGCAGTTCTTC
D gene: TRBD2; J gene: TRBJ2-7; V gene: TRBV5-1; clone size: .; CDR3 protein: CASSHRMQLAGGFREQYF; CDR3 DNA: TGCGCCAGCAGCCACCGCATGCAACTAGCGGGAGGATTCCGCGAGCAGTACTTC
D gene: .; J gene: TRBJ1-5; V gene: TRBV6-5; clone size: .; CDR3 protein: CASSYSRALNQPQHF; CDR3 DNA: TGTGCCAGCAGTTACTCCCGAGCCTTAAATCAGCCCCAGCATTTT
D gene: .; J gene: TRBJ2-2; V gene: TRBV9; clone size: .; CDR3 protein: CASSPYTGELFF; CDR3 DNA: TGTGCCAGCAGCCCTTACACCGGGGAGCTGTTTTTT
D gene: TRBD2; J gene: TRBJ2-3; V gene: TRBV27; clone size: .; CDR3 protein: CASSSGGAADTQYF; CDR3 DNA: TGTGCCAGCAGTTCCGGGGGGGCGGCAGATACGCAGTATTTT
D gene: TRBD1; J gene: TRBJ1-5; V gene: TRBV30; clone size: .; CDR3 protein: CAWMPGGGGEPQHF; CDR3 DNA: TGTGCCTGGATGCCGGGAGGGGGCGGTGAGCCCCAGCATTTT
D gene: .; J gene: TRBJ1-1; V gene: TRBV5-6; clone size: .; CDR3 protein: CASSSEMTGMNTEAFF; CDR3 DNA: TGTGCCAGCAGCTCGGAAATGACAGGCATGAACACTGAAGCTTTCTTT
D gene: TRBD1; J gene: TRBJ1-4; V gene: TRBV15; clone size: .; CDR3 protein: CATSSNLRTGDEKLFF; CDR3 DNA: TGTGCCACCAGCAGTAATCTTAGAACAGGGGATGAAAAACTGTTTTTT
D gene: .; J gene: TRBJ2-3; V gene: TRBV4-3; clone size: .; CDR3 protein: CASSQDIDGAPDTQYF; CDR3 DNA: TGCGCCAGCAGCCAAGATATCGATGGGGCGCCAGATACGCAGTATTTT
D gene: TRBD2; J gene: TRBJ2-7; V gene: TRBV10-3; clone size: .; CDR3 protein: CAISEFTGTSGNSYEQYF; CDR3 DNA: TGTGCCATCAGTGAGTTCACCGGGACTAGCGGCAACAGCTACGAGCAGTACTTC
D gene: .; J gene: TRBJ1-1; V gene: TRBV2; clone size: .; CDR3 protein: CASSENGGLNTEAFF; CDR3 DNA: TGTGCCAGCAGTGAAAACGGGGGGCTGAACACTGAAGCTTTCTTT
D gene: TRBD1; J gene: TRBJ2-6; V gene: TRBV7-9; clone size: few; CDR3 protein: CASSGTGSPVGEGANVLTF; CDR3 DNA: TGTGCCAGCAGCGGGACAGGTTCCCCCGTGGGTGAGGGGGCCAACGTCCTGACTTTC
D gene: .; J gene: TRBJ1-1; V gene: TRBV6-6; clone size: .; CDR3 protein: CASSFPGGSEAFF; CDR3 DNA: TGTGCCAGCAGTTTCCCCGGTGGGAGTGAAGCTTTCTTT
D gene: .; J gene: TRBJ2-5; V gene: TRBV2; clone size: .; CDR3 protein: CASWNGGMGETQYF; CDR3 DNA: TGTGCCAGCTGGAACGGGGGAATGGGTGAGACCCAGTACTTC
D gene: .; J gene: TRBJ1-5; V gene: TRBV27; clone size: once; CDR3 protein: CASSPNTGGNQPQHF; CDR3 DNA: TGTGCCAGCAGTCCTAACACGGGAGGCAATCAGCCCCAGCATTTT
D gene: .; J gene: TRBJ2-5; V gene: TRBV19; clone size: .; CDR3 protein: CASRAGFERAETQYF; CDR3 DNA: TGTGCCAGTAGGGCAGGGTTTGAAAGGGCGGAGACCCAGTACTTC
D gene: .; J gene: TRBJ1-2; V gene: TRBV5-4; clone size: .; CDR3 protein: CASSSGQTPNYGYTF; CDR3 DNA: TGTGCCAGCAGCAGCGGACAGACGCCTAACTATGGCTACACCTTC
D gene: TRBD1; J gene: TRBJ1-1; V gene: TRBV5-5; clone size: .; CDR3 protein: CASSATGAEAFF; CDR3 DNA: TGTGCCAGCAGCGCAACAGGGGCTGAAGCTTTCTTT